This TCR beta chain was found in a study of blood T cell repertoires in COVID-19. Germline lookup yields CDR1 KGHSH and CDR2 LQKENI. The CDR3 consists of 17 residues. Trimming took 3 bases from V and 0 from J, leaving 16 bases between them. Membership in each cohort depended on participant-reported clinical history. Clones were read by immunoSEQ multiplex PCR, and TCRdb kept only the in-frame ones, dropping some. This table holds around 200,000 clones, approximately 90% found once. Sequences were obtained from PBMCs or T cells enriched from blood (not recorded which). The receptor comes from a man between 18 and 35 years old with acute COVID-19. This chain links TRBV18 with TRBJ2-3; tentative D call: TRBD2 (5 bases). CDR3 nucleotides: TGTGCCAGCTCACCGTTCGGGATAGGTGGTAGCACAGATACGCAGTATTTT. Protein: CASSPFGIGGSTDTQYF.